Here is one T cell receptor beta chain with its context. Its cognate antigen is unknown. This entry is derived from a study of shared clonotypes between healthy human individuals. Naive CD45RA+ and memory CD45RA-negative subsets were split from CD4+ cells. Whole-study findings and limits: Sharing across a few donors was seen in 4% to 6.5% of naive CD4 clonotypes. A limitation of the genetic and exposure-history diversity represented arose from few donors.

Method: immunoSEQ multiplex PCR; TCRdb's copy keeps in-frame clones and lacks some. This table holds around 1.6 million clones, 98% found once. The V gene's germline CDR1 is MDHEN and CDR2 SYDVKM. The CDR3 is 16 residues long. Trimming removed 5 bases from V and 4 bases from J, with 20 bases in between. The chain couples TRBV28 to TRBJ1-1, with D possibly being TRBD1 (6 bases). This TCR was sampled from a man aged 30-40 years in good health. What was sequenced was naive CD4+ T cells sorted from blood. Subset given: CD45RA+ positively selected. The CDR3 DNA follows: TGTGCCAGCAGTCCAAGCGGAACAGGGACGGGCACTGAAGCTTTCTTT. It specifies CASSPSGTGTGTEAFF. The variable domain in full, completed from reference TRBV28 and TRBJ1-1, reads DVKVTQSSRYLVKRTGEKVFLECVQDMDHENMFWYRQDPGLGLRLIYFSYDVKMKEKGDIPEGYSVSREKKERFSLILESASTNQTSMYLCASSPSGTGTGTEAFFGQGTRLTVV.